This T cell receptor (beta chain) was captured in a study of cytomegalovirus exposure and HLA in healthy donors. The wider study: In an earlier analysis, 117 million unique TCR beta sequences were found from 150 million to 200 million T cells.

At sampling all donors were nominally healthy, likely with unrecorded immune exposures. PCR employed 60 Vbeta and 13 Jbeta primers. In the original analysis: Later reanalysis found 80 million or so unique TCR beta chains, around 9.9 million of them shared. Sequencing was performed with immunoSEQ multiplex PCR; in TCRdb, only in-frame clones are kept and a portion is missing. The V and J calls and clone size are taken from that table; D and trimming were inferred from the DNA. The sample lists about 92,000 clones, about two thirds occurring once. Study-wide points: Association of 16,951 TCR beta sequences with HLA alleles was found at 0.05 false discovery rate in a later analysis.

Trimming stripped 7 bases from V and 5 bases from J, with 18 bases between. CDR3 length: 15 residues. As concerns this clone: Its antigen remains unknown.

The clonotype comes from a man aged 45 to 65 in good health and CMV-seronegative. The chain is built from TRBV23-1 and TRBJ1-5; D gene unclear. TRBV23-1 is labeled an ORF, and its function is uncertain. The sequencing input was PBMCs. CDR3 DNA: TGCGCCAGCACTCCGAACGGGTGTCCGCATCAGCCCCAGCATTTT. Its translation is CASTPNGCPHQPQHF.